This entry lists 18 T cell receptor beta chains sequenced from one sample in a study of blood T cell repertoires in COVID-19. This table comes from immunoSEQ multiplex PCR, and its TCRdb copy is limited to in-frame clones, with some not included. The sample has roughly 180,000 clones, 85% seen once. The sequenced material came from peripheral blood. The source is a woman in her sixties or seventies with acute or convalescent COVID-19.

The rearrangement links TRBV19 to TRBJ1-2; no reliable D call. With 4 bases removed from V and 5 bases from J, the gap between germline ends came to 8 bases. CDR3 length: 12 residues. CDR1 and CDR2 from the germline V gene are LNHDA and SQIVND (reference sequence). CDR3 region: CASSRREYGYTF. Written as DNA, the CDR3 is TGTGCCAGTAGTAGACGGGAGTATGGCTACACCTTC. The complete variable domain, with remaining parts taken from reference TRBV19 and TRBJ1-2, reads DGGITQSPKYLFRKEGQNVTLSCEQNLNHDAMYWYRQDPGQGLRLIYYSQIVNDFQKGDIAEGYSVSREKKESFPLTVTSAQKNPTAFYLCASSRREYGYTFGSGTRLTVV.

This clone was counted once. The chain has TRBV28 and TRBJ2-2; tentatively, D is TRBD1 (5 bases). This CDR3 is 15 amino acids long. V lost 6 bases and J 7 bases, leaving 18 bases between the germline ends. Germline CDR1 is MDHEN and CDR2 is SYDVKM. The CDR3 reads CASRPQGRANGELFF. The CDR3, as DNA: TGTGCCAGCAGACCTCAGGGTAGGGCAAACGGGGAGCTGTTTTTT.

This clone occurred a few times. The V and J genes are TRBV27 and TRBJ1-2, with TRBD1 identical over 9 bases. Germline V gene data show CDR1 as MNHEY and CDR2 as SMNVEV (reference sequence). V lost 2 bases, J lost 2 bases, and 6 bases stayed unmatched. CDR3 size: 16 residues. For the CDR3, the DNA is TGTGCCAGCAGTTTAAGGGGGACAGGGCGGAACTATGGCTACACCTTC. Translated: CASSLRGTGRNYGYTF.

This chain links TRBV24-1 with TRBJ1-2; D is undetermined. Germline V gene sequence: CDR1 KGHDR, CDR2 SFDVKD. Trimming pared 3 bases from V and 6 bases from J, leaving 10 bases between. This CDR3 has 13 amino acids. The CDR3 sequence is CATSDLGGNGYTF. The DNA for the CDR3 is TGTGCCACCAGTGATCTCGGAGGTAATGGCTACACCTTC.

The DNA of the CDR3 is TGTGCCAGCAAGGGGGGGATCATTAATGAAAAACTGTTTTTT. This sequence encodes CASKGGIINEKLFF. The chain recombines TRBV2 with TRBJ1-4; D possibly corresponds to TRBD1 (6 bases). V lost 7 bases, J lost 4 bases, and 13 bases lay in between. The length of the CDR3 is 14 residues. Germline V lookup: CDR1 SNHLY, CDR2 FYNNEI.

The chain links TRBV29-1 to TRBJ1-2, with 11 bases matching TRBD1. Germline V CDR1 and CDR2: SQVTM, ANQGSEA. With 4 bases clipped from V and 2 bases from J, the junction kept 3 bases outside the gene matches. The CDR3 contains 14 residues. CDR3 DNA sequence: TGCAGCGTTGGAGGGACAGGGGGAAACTATGGCTACACCTTC. Translating gives CSVGGTGGNYGYTF.

This clone turned up a few times. J is TRBJ2-5 and V is TRBV9; D remains unclear. The CDR3 has 14 residues. Germline CDR1 SGDLS, CDR2 YYNGEE. With 5 bases removed from V and 0 bases from J, the gap between germline ends came to 11 bases. The CDR3 reads CASSPTINQETQYF. DNA for the CDR3: TGTGCCAGCAGTCCAACTATCAACCAAGAGACCCAGTACTTC.

This clone was recorded a few times. V usage is TRBV11-3 and J usage is TRBJ2-5; 7 bases fit TRBD1. The CDR3 length is 15 residues. Trimming removed 3 bases from V and 3 bases from J; junction bases left unmatched: 7. Per germline, CDR1 SGHNT and CDR2 YENEEA. The CDR3: CASSLGYRGKETQYF. The CDR3 region has the DNA TGTGCCAGCAGCTTGGGCTACAGGGGAAAAGAGACCCAGTACTTC.

The rearrangement links TRBV13 to TRBJ1-6; 10 bases align to TRBD1. The CDR3 is 17 amino acids. The germline V gene has CDR1 PRHDT and CDR2 FYEKMQ (reference sequence). Trimming cost V 5 bases and J 9 bases; bases outside gene matches: 13. CDR3 DNA sequence: TGTGCCAGCAGCAAGGCGACAGGGGGCGCAGGGAGTTCACCCCTCCACTTT. Its protein is CASSKATGGAGSSPLHF.

V and J are TRBV6-5 and TRBJ1-5; the D gene is possibly TRBD1 (6 bases). Germline V gene data show CDR1 as MNHEY and CDR2 as SVGAGI. There are 14 residues in the CDR3. V was cut by 6 bases and J by 5 bases, with 14 bases left in between. The CDR3 nucleotides are TGTGCCAGCAGCCCACATACAGGGTATCAGCCCCAGCATTTT. Translating it yields CASSPHTGYQPQHF.

On this clone: An end of the junction differs from the germline gene, which may be a read error. The chain has TRBV7-8 and TRBJ2-1; 7 bases match TRBD1. CDR3 length equals 15 residues. Germline CDR1 SGHVS, CDR2 FQNEAQ. The CDR3 nucleotides read TGTGCCAGCAGCCCCCCCGCCGGATCAGGGGGAGTTTCCCTCTTC. It translates to CASSPPAGSGGVSLF. The full variable domain, in which reference TRBV7-8 and TRBJ2-1 provide the parts outside the CDR3, is GAGVSQSPRYKVAKRGQDVALRCDPISGHVSLFWYQQALGQGPEFLTYFQNEAQLDKSGLPSDRFFAERPEGSVSTLKIQRTQQEDSAVYLCASSPPAGSGGVSLFGPGTRLTVL.

As concerns this clone: The same CDR3 can be traced to other DNA sequences in this sample. The V gene is TRBV7-9, the J gene TRBJ2-2; the match to TRBD1 covers 9 bases. The length of the CDR3 is 15 residues. With V trimmed by 5 bases and J by 3 bases, 4 bases remained unmatched. Germline CDR1 SEHNR, CDR2 FQNEAQ (reference sequence). The CDR3 is CASSLGQGDTGELFF. The CDR3 bases are TGTGCCAGCAGCCTGGGACAGGGCGACACCGGGGAGCTGTTTTTT.

The genes are TRBV2 and TRBJ1-5; the match to TRBD1 covers 7 bases. Losses at the gene ends were 6 bases for V and 4 bases for J; bases not matched to a gene: 3. The CDR3 length is 13 residues. From germline, CDR1 is SNHLY and CDR2 FYNNEI. CDR3 sequence reads: CASSEGQNQPQHF. The CDR3 DNA reads TGTGCCAGCAGCGAGGGACAGAATCAGCCCCAGCATTTT.

This chain joins TRBV6-5 and TRBJ2-3, with TRBD1 matching 7 bases. J was trimmed by 12 bases and V by 6 bases; bases with no gene match: 9. Germline CDR1 is MNHEY and CDR2 is SVGAGI. CDR3 length equals 12 residues. The CDR3 DNA is TGTGCCAGCAGCCAATCCCGGGACAGACAGTATTTT. Protein sequence: CASSQSRDRQYF.

This clone is a singleton in its sample. This rearrangement joins TRBV11-2 to TRBJ1-3; TRBD1 matches 7 bases. With 4 bases clipped from V and 6 bases from J, the junction kept 9 bases outside the gene matches. Germline values: CDR1 SGHAT, CDR2 FQNNGV. The CDR3 runs to 15 residues. DNA for the CDR3: TGTGCCAGCAGCTCAGTCCGGGACAGCCAAAACACCATATATTTT. Translation gives CASSSVRDSQNTIYF.

V is TRBV23-1 and J is TRBJ1-4; possibly TRBD1 for D (6 bases). TRBV23-1 qualifies as an ORF whose function is uncertain. CDR3 length: 14 amino acids. V was clipped by 2 bases and J by 7 bases, with 11 bases between them. CDR3 sequence: CASSQVQGSEKLFF. CDR3 nucleotides: TGCGCCAGCAGTCAAGTACAGGGCAGTGAAAAACTGTTTTTT.

The genes are TRBV6-6 and TRBJ2-7, with D unclear. CDR3 length: 13 residues. Germline V gene lookup returns CDR1 MNHNY and CDR2 SVGAGI (reference sequence). Trimming removed 7 bases at V and 2 bases at J, with 12 bases between. The CDR3: CASTNLSPYEQYF. CDR3 coding DNA: TGTGCCAGCACCAACTTATCCCCCTACGAGCAGTACTTC.

J is TRBJ1-2 and V is TRBV5-6, with 7 positions matching TRBD1. The CDR3 has 15 residues. The germline gives CDR1 SGHDT, CDR2 YYEEEE. V lost 2 bases to trimming and J lost 3 bases; unmatched junction nucleotides: 7. CDR3 sequence reads: CASSLEGAFDYGYTF. CDR3 in DNA: TGTGCCAGCAGCTTAGAGGGGGCCTTTGACTATGGCTACACCTTC.